This T cell receptor (beta chain) was sequenced in a study of blood T cell repertoires in COVID-19. This CDR3 is built from 15 residues. With 4 bases clipped from V and 4 bases from J, the junction kept 5 bases outside the gene matches. CDR1 SGHAT and CDR2 FQNNGV come from the germline V gene. Measured with immunoSEQ multiplex PCR; TCRdb has only the in-frame clones, and not every one. Here the sample spans approximately 330,000 clones, over 80% being singletons. The sequenced sample was peripheral blood. The chain employs TRBV11-2 and TRBJ1-1; 11 nucleotides line up with TRBD1. This receptor was taken from a man aged 25 to 45 with COVID-19, enrolled during active disease. The CDR3, as DNA: TGTGCCAGCAGCTCGGACAGGGGGCGGGTCACTGAAGCTTTCTTT. Translation: CASSSDRGRVTEAFF.